This TCR beta chain is from a study of blood T cell repertoires in COVID-19 (dated by TCRdb to 2020 to 2021). Regarding the study in general: Samples from collaborators originated in the United States, Italy and Spain and spanned both the acute and convalescent phases of COVID-19. The material from the prospective study consisted of cDNA or gDNA derived from T cells, B-cell-depleted T cells, or PBMCs. Subjects who had been exposed to COVID-19, were actively infected with it, or had recovered from it provided the deeply sampled blood TCRbeta repertoires that made up the dataset. The repertoires were released in a freely available public database meant as a resource for research on the immune response to SARS-CoV-2. The samples were drawn from the first 160 participants of the ongoing ImmuneRACE study and from some 1,300 subjects provided by 6 global collaborators. A de-identified subject ID, COVID-19 status, age in years and sex were almost always included in the sample metadata. Where HLA class I and class II types were available, the types were taken from metadata supplied by the sample provider, not from assay-based typing.

The investigation overall reported the following: Clinical and demographic metadata were provided uncurated, with the amount varying by source and participant.

The germline V gene sets CDR1 to MNHEY and CDR2 to SVGAGI. Trimming accounts for 2 bases at V and 2 bases at J, while the number of junction bases matched to no gene is 2. Reading from cysteine to phenylalanine, the CDR3 counts 14 amino acids. The sequence is cut down to CDR3 DNA, 42 bases in frame from base 1. This clone was picked up a small number of times. The antigen this receptor binds is unknown. Qualities for individual bases were not recorded, and no much larger clone is one base off. Collaborating institutions collected whole blood in K2EDTA tubes following their own protocols. Collaborator samples were shipped for TCRbeta analysis as frozen whole blood, isolated PBMCs, or DNA extracted from either sample type. TCRbeta CDR3 regions were amplified from genomic DNA using the immunoSEQ Assay, a bias-controlled multiplex PCR. The original pipeline was this. Within the assay, amplification of reference gene primers was used to estimate how many nucleated cells each sample contained. To quantify the absolute abundance of each unique TCRbeta CDR3 rearrangement, sequence reads were collapsed and filtered. For each sample, productive Simpson clonality was calculated by taking the square root of Simpson's diversity index across productive rearrangements. TCRdb retrieved this table from immuneACCESS and kept in-frame rearrangements only. Not all clones are present; in checked studies, unresolved V genes account for under half, and no reason is known for the remainder. From that table come the V and J calls and clone size; the DNA was used to work out D and trimming. The sample profile shows around 80,000 clones; roughly 80% of them were found once. Around 4.8% of the sample rests with the top ten.

Material for sequencing was peripheral blood. The source is a woman older than 75 with active or convalescent COVID-19. This receptor chain uses TRBV6-5 and TRBJ1-2; 7 of the junction bases match TRBD1. The DNA sequence is TGTGCCAGCAGTTACCTGGACAGGAACTATGGCTACACCTTC. Translated, it gives CASSYLDRNYGYTF.